This entry features one T cell receptor beta chain sequence. The sample originates from a study of blood T cells in healthy people across ages. Per germline, CDR1 ENHRY and CDR2 SYGVKD. This CDR3 contains 18 residues. V was trimmed by 8 bases and J by 0 bases, leaving 20 bases between them. With a J-beta primer mix and a sample-barcoded 5' primer, a second PCR ran about 7 to 12 cycles. TCRdb passed the 5' RACE reads through MiXCR, listing each CDR3 protein once. Of hundreds of thousands of distinct CDR3 sequences in the sample, roughly 50% were seen once. V and J are TRBV10-3 and TRBJ2-6; the D gene is possibly TRBD1 (5 bases). This receptor was obtained from a man in his forties in good health. Sequencing was done on a sample of blood. In DNA, the CDR3 is TGTGCCATCCACGTTTCTGGCAGGGAAATCTCTGGGGCCAACGTCCTGACTTTC. As protein: CAIHVSGREISGANVLTF.